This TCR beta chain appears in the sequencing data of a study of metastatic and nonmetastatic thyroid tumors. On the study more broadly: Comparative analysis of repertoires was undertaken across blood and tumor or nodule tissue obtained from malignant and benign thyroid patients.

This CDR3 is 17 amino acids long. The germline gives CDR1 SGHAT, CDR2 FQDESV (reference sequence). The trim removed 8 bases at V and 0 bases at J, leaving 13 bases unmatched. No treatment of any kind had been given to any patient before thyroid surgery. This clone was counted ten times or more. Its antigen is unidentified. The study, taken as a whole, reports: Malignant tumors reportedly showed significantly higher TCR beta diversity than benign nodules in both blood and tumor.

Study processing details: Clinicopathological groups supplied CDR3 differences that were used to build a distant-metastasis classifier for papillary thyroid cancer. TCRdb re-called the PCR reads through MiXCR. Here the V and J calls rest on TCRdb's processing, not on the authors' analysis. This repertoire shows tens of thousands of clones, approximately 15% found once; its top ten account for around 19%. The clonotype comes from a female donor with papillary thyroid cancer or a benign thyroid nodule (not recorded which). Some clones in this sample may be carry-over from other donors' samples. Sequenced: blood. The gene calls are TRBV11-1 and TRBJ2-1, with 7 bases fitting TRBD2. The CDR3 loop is CASGTRIGRSSYNEQFF. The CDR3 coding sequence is TGTGCCAGCGGAACTCGTATCGGGAGGAGCTCCTACAATGAGCAGTTCTTC.